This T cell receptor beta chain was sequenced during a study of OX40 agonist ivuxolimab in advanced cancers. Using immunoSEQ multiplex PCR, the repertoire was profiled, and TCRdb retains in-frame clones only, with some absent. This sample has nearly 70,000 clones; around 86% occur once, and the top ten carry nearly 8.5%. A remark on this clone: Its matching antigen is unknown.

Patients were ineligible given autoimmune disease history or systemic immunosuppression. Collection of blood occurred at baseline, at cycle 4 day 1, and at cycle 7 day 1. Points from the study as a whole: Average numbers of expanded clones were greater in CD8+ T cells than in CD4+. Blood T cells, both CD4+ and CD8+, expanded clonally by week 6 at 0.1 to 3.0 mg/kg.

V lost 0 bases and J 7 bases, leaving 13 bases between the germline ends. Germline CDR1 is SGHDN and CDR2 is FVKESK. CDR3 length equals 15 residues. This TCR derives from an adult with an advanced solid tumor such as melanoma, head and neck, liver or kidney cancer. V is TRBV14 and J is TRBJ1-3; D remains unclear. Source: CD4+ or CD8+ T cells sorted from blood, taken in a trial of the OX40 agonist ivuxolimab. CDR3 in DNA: TGTGCCAGCAGCCAAGACAATTCTTGGCGGAACACCATATATTTT. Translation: CASSQDNSWRNTIYF.